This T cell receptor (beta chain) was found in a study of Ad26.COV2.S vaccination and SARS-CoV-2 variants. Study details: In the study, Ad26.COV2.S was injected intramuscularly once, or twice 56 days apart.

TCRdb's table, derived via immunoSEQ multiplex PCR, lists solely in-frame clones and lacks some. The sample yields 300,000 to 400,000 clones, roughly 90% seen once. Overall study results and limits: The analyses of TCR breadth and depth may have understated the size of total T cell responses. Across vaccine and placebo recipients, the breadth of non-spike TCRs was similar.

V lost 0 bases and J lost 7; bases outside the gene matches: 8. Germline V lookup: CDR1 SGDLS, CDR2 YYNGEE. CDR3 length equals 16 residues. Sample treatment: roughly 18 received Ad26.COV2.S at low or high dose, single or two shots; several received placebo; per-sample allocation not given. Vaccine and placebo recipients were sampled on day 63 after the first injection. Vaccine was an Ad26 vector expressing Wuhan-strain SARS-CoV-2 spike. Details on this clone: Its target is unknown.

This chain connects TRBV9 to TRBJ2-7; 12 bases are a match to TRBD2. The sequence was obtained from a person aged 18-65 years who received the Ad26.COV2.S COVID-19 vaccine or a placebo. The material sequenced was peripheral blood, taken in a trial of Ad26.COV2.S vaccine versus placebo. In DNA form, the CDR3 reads TGTGCCAGCAGCGTAGAGTTCCTAGCGGGAGGGGGAGAGCAGTACTTC. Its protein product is CASSVEFLAGGGEQYF.